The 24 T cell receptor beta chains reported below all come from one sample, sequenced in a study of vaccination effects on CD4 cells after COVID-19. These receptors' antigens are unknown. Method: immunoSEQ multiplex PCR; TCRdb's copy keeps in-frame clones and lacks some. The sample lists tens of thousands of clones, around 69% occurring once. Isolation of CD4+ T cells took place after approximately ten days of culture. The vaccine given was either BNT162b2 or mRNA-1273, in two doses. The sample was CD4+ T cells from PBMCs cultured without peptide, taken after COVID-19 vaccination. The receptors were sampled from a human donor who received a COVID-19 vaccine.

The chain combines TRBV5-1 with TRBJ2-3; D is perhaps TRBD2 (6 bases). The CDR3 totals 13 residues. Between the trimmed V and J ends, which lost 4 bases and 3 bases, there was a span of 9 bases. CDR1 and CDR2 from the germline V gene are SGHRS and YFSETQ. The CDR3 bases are TGCGCCAGCAGCGCCGGGGGAACAGATACGCAGTATTTT. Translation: CASSAGGTDTQYF.

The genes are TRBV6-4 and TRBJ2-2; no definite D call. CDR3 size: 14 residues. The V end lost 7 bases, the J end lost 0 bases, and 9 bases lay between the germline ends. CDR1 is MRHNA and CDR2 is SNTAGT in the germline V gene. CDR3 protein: CASTLDSNTGELFF. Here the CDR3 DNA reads TGTGCCAGCACCCTAGACTCGAACACCGGGGAGCTGTTTTTT.

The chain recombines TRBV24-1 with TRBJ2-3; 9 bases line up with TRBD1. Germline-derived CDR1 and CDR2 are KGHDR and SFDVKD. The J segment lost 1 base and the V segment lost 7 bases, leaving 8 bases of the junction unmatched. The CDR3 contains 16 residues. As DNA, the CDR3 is TGTGCCACCAGCCTGGGACAGGGAACGGGCACAGATACGCAGTATTTT. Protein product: CATSLGQGTGTDTQYF.

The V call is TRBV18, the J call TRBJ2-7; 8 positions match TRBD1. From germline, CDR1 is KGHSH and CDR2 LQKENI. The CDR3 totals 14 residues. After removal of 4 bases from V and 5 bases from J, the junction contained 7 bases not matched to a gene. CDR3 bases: TGTGCCAGCTCACTAGGACAGGGCCAAAACGAGCAGTACGTC. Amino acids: CASSLGQGQNEQYV.

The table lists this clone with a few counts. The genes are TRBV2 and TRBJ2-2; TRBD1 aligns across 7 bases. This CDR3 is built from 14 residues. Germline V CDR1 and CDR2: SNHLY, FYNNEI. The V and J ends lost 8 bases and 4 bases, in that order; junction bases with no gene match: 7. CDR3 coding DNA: TGTGCCAGCTCACCAAGGGGGCCCACCGGGGAGCTGTTTTTT. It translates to CASSPRGPTGELFF.

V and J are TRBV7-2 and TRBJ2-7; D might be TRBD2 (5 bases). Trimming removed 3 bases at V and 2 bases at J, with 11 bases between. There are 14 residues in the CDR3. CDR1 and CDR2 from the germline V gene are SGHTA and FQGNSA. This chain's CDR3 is CASSLRTGPYEQYV. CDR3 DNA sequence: TGTGCCAGCAGCTTGCGGACTGGACCCTACGAGCAGTACGTC.

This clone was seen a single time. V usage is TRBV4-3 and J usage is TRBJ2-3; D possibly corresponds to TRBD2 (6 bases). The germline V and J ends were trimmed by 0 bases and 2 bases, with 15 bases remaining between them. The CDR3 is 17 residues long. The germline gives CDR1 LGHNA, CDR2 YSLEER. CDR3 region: CASSQDQQGGYTDTQYF. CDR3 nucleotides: TGCGCCAGCAGCCAAGATCAGCAGGGAGGCTACACAGATACGCAGTATTTT.

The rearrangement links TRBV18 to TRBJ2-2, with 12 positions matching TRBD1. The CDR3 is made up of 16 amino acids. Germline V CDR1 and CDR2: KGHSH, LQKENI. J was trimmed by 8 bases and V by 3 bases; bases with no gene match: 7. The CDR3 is CASSPQRDRGPGELFF. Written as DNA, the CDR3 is TGTGCCAGCTCACCCCAACGGGACAGGGGGCCTGGGGAGCTGTTTTTT.

The CDR3 coding sequence is TGTGCCAGCAGCGTAAGGGGTGGGAACACCGGGGAGCTGTTTTTT. Translation gives CASSVRGGNTGELFF. This sequence joins TRBV9 and TRBJ2-2; tentatively, D is TRBD1 (5 bases). The CDR3 spans 15 residues. V dropped 1 base and J dropped 1 base, with 8 bases sitting between them. Germline CDR1 is SGDLS and CDR2 is YYNGEE.

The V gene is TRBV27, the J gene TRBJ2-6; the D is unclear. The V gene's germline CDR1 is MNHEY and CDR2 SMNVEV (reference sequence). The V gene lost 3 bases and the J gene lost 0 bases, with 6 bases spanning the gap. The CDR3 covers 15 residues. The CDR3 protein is CASSFLSSGANVLTF. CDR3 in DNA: TGTGCCAGCAGTTTTCTGAGCTCTGGGGCCAACGTCCTGACTTTC. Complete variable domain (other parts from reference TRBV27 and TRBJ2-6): EAQVTQNPRYLITVTGKKLTVTCSQNMNHEYMSWYRQDPGLGLRQIYYSMNVEVTDKGDVPEGYKVSRKEKRNFPLILESPSPNQTSLYFCASSFLSSGANVLTFGAGSRLTVL.

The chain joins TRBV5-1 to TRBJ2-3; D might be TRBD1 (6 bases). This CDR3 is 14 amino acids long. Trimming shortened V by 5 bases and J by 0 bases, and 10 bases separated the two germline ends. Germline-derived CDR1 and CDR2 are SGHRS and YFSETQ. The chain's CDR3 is CASSSGVSTDTQYF. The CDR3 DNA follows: TGCGCCAGCAGTTCAGGGGTTAGCACAGATACGCAGTATTTT.

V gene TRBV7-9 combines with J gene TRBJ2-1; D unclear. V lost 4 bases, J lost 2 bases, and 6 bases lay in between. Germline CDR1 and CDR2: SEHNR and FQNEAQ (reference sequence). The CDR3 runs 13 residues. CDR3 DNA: TGTGCCAGCAGCTCGGGTACCTACAATGAGCAGTTCTTC. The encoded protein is CASSSGTYNEQFF.

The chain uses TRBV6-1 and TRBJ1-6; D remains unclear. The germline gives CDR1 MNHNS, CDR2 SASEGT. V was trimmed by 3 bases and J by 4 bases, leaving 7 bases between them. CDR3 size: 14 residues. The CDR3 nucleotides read TGTGCCAGCAGTGATGGGCAGTATAATTCACCCCTCCACTTT. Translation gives CASSDGQYNSPLHF.

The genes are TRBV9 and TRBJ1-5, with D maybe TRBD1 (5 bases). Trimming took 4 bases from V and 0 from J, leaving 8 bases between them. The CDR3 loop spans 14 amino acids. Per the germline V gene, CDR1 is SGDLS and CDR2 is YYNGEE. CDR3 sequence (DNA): TGTGCCAGCAGCCGGGACGGTAGCAATCAGCCCCAGCATTTT. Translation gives CASSRDGSNQPQHF.

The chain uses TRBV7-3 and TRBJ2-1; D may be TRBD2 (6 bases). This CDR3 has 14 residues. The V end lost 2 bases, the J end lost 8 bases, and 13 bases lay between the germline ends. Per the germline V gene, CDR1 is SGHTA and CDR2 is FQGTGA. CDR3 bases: TGTGCCAGCAGCTTACAGCGTCGCGGGGATGAGCAGTTCTTC. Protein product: CASSLQRRGDEQFF.

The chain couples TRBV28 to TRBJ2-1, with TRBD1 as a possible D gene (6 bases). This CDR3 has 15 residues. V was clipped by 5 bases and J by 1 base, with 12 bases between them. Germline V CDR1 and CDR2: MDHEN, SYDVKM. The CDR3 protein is CASSIQGISYNEQFF. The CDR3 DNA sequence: TGTGCCAGCAGTATACAGGGTATTTCCTACAATGAGCAGTTCTTC.

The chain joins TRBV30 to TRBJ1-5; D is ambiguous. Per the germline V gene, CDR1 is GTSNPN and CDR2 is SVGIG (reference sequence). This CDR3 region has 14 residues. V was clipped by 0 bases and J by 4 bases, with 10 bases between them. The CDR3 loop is CAWSVFGVNQPQHF. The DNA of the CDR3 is TGTGCCTGGAGTGTGTTTGGGGTAAATCAGCCCCAGCATTTT. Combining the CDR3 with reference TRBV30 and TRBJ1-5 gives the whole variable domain SQTIHQWPATLVQPVGSPLSLECTVEGTSNPNLYWYRQAAGRGLQLLFYSVGIGQISSEVPQNLSASRPQDRQFILSSKKLLLSDSGFYLCAWSVFGVNQPQHFGDGTRLSIL.

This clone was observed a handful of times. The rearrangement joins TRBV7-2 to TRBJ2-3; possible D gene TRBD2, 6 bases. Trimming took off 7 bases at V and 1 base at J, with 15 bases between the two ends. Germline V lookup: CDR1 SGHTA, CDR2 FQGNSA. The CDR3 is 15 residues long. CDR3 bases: TGTGCCAGCAACTCCCTAGCGTTAGGCACAGATACGCAGTATTTT. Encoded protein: CASNSLALGTDTQYF.

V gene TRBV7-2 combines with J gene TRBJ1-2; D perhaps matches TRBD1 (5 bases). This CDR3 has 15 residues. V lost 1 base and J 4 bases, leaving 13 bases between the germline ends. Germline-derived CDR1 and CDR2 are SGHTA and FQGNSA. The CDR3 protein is CASSLVQDMIYGYTF. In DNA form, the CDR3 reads TGTGCCAGCAGCTTAGTCCAGGACATGATCTATGGCTACACCTTC.

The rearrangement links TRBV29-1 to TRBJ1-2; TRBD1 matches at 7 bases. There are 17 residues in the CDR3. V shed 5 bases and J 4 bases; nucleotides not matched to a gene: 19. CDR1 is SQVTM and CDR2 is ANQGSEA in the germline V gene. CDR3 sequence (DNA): TGCAGCGTTTACATTCCGGGACAGAAGGATGCGGGCTATGGCTACACCTTC. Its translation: CSVYIPGQKDAGYGYTF.

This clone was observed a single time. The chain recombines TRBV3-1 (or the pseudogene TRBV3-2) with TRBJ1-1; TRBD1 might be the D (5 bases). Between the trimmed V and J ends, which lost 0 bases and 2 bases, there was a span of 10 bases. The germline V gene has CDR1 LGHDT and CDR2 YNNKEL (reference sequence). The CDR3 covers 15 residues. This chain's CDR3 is CASSQDRDFNTEAFF. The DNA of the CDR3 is TGTGCCAGCAGCCAAGACCGGGACTTTAACACTGAAGCTTTCTTT.

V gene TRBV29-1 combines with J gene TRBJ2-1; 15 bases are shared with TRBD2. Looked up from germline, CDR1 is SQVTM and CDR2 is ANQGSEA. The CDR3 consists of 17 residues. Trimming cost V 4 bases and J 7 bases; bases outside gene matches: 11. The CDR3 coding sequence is TGCAGCGTTGGGGGGACTAGCGGGGGGAAAATTAAGAATGAGCAGTTCTTC. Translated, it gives CSVGGTSGGKIKNEQFF.

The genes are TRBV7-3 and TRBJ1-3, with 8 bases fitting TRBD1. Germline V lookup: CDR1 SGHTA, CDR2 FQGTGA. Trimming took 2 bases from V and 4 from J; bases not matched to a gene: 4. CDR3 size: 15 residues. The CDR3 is CASSLQGAIGNTIYF. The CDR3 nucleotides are TGTGCCAGCAGCTTACAGGGGGCGATCGGAAACACCATATATTTT.

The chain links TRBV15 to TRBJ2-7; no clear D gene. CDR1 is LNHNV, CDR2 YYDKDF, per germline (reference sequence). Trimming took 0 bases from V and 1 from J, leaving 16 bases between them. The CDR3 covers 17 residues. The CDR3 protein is CATSRDQNSPLSYEQYV. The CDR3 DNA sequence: TGTGCCACCAGCAGAGATCAGAACAGCCCGTTATCCTACGAGCAGTACGTC.